These 26 T cell receptor beta chains originate from one sample sequenced in a study of cytomegalovirus exposure and HLA in healthy donors. Amplification used 60 Vbeta primers and 13 Jbeta primers. Libraries were prepared by immunoSEQ multiplex PCR; TCRdb keeps only in-frame clonotypes and omits some of them. The sample contains 180,000 or so clones, 75% to 90% of which appear only once. Sequencing was carried out using PBMCs. The source is a man aged 18 to 29 in good health and CMV-seropositive.

The V and J genes are TRBV9 and TRBJ2-2, with 7 bases fitting TRBD1. This CDR3 is 16 amino acids long. Germline CDR1 and CDR2: SGDLS and YYNGEE. Germline trimming cut 4 bases from V and 4 bases from J; bases unmatched to any gene: 10. Written as DNA, the CDR3 is TGTGCCAGCAGCCAGAAGCCTACAGGGGCCACCGGGGAGCTGTTTTTT. This encodes CASSQKPTGATGELFF. The variable domain in full, completed from reference TRBV9 and TRBJ2-2, reads DSGVTQTPKHLITATGQRVTLRCSPRSGDLSVYWYQQSLDQGLQFLIQYYNGEERAKGNILERFSAQQFPDLHSELNLSSLELGDSALYFCASSQKPTGATGELFFGEGSRLTVL.

About this clone itself: Sequence at one end of the junction differs from germline and may be a read error. The same CDR3 also results from other DNA sequences found in this sample. V and J are TRBV5-1 and TRBJ2-7; 16 nucleotides agree with TRBD2. CDR1 and CDR2 from the germline V gene are SGHRS and YFSETQ. The CDR3 covers 16 residues. The CDR3 loop is CASSRTGLAGGHEQYF. In nucleotides, the CDR3 is TGCGCCAGCAGTCGCACGGGACTAGCGGGGGGGCACGAGCAATACTTC. The full variable domain, completed using reference TRBV5-1 and TRBJ2-7, is KAGVTQTPRYLIKTRGQQVTLSCSPISGHRSVSWYQQTPGQGLQFLFEYFSETQRNKGNFPGRFSGRQFSNSRSEMNVSTLELGDSALYLCASSRTGLAGGHEQYFGPGTRLTVT.

The chain links TRBV18 to TRBJ1-5; 8 bases are shared with TRBD1. The V gene end was trimmed by 3 bases and the J gene end by 7 bases; junction bases not matched to a gene: 8. Germline V gene lookup returns CDR1 KGHSH and CDR2 LQKENI. The CDR3 covers 15 residues. In nucleotides, the CDR3 is TGTGCCAGCTCACCGATCGGACAGGGCGGCCAGCCCCAGCATTTT. Its translation is CASSPIGQGGQPQHF.

The V call is TRBV19, the J call TRBJ2-7, with TRBD1 as a possible D gene (6 bases). The CDR3 is made up of 15 amino acids. Trimming shortened V by 4 bases and J by 0 bases, and 13 bases separated the two germline ends. Germline loops: CDR1 LNHDA, CDR2 SQIVND (reference sequence). CDR3 sequence (DNA): TGTGCCAGTAGTAGAAGCCGGGACAACTCCTACGAGCAGTACTTC. Amino acids: CASSRSRDNSYEQYF.

The rearrangement joins TRBV2 to TRBJ2-5; no firm D call. The CDR3 runs 13 residues. From germline, CDR1 is SNHLY and CDR2 FYNNEI. The V end lost 6 bases, the J end lost 4 bases, and 12 bases lay between the germline ends. This CDR3 is CASSLLPRETQYF. The CDR3 coding sequence is TGTGCCAGCAGCTTACTTCCGAGAGAGACCCAGTACTTC. The full variable domain, in which reference TRBV2 and TRBJ2-5 provide the parts outside the CDR3, is EPEVTQTPSHQVTQMGQEVILRCVPISNHLYFYWYRQILGQKVEFLVSFYNNEISEKSEIFDDQFSVERPDGSNFTLKIRSTKLEDSAMYFCASSLLPRETQYFGPGTRLLVL.

This clone was seen a handful of times. CDR3 nucleotide sequence: TGTGCCAGCAGCCGGACAGGGTTGAGTCAGCCCCAGCATTTT. Protein sequence: CASSRTGLSQPQHF. The chain employs TRBV5-6 and TRBJ1-5; TRBD1 agrees at 8 bases. Germline CDR1 and CDR2: SGHDT and YYEEEE. There are 14 residues in the CDR3. The junction had 6 bases not matched to a gene; V was cut back by 4 bases and J by 6 bases. Together with reference TRBV5-6 and TRBJ1-5, the CDR3 gives the full variable domain: DAGVTQSPTHLIKTRGQQVTLRCSPKSGHDTVSWYQQALGQGPQFIFQYYEEEERQRGNFPDRFSGHQFPNYSSELNVNALLLGDSALYLCASSRTGLSQPQHFGDGTRLSIL.

V gene TRBV19 combines with J gene TRBJ1-3; D gene unclear. The V end was cut by 5 bases, the J end by 0 bases, with 14 bases between. The CDR3 length is 16 residues. The germline V gene has CDR1 LNHDA and CDR2 SQIVND (reference sequence). CDR3 coding DNA: TGTGCCAGTAGTTCCCCGGACTGGCTCTCTGGAAACACCATATATTTT. Protein product: CASSSPDWLSGNTIYF.

The chain employs TRBV5-1 and TRBJ2-5; 7 bases map to TRBD1. Germline V CDR1 and CDR2: SGHRS, YFSETQ. The J segment lost 5 bases and the V segment lost 7 bases, leaving 8 bases of the junction unmatched. The CDR3 spans 13 residues. Written as DNA, the CDR3 is TGCGCCAGCGAGAGGACAGGTGGGGAGACCCAGTACTTC. Amino acids: CASERTGGETQYF.

The rearrangement uses TRBV9 and TRBJ1-1, with no clear D. The CDR3 loop spans 14 amino acids. V lost 1 base and J lost 1, with 8 bases in between. CDR1 and CDR2 from the germline V gene are SGDLS and YYNGEE. CDR3 coding DNA: TGTGCCAGCAGCGTATCTCCCGGGAACACTGAAGCTTTCTTT. Translating gives CASSVSPGNTEAFF.

V and J are TRBV15 and TRBJ1-4, with D uncertain. The CDR3 runs 15 residues. The germline V gene has CDR1 LNHNV and CDR2 YYDKDF (reference sequence). The ends were cut back, 1 base at V and 8 bases at J, with 14 bases in the middle. CDR3 loop: CATSRVSGSWEKLFF. CDR3 sequence (DNA): TGTGCCACCAGCAGAGTTTCAGGAAGTTGGGAAAAACTGTTTTTT.

For the CDR3, the DNA is TGTGCCAGCAGCTTAGGGAGGTCTGTGGCTAGGAGGGGCAATGAGCAGTTCTTC. It specifies CASSLGRSVARRGNEQFF. This rearrangement joins TRBV7-2 to TRBJ2-1; weak D call: TRBD2 (6 bases). The V and J ends lost 1 base and 6 bases respectively, with 22 bases between them. In germline, CDR1 is SGHTA, CDR2 FQGNSA. The CDR3 sequence is 18 residues long.

This rearrangement joins TRBV7-6 to TRBJ2-3; maybe TRBD2 (6 bases). The CDR3 has 16 amino acids. The V and J ends lost 4 bases and 7 bases respectively, with 21 bases between them. CDR1 is SGHVS, CDR2 FNYEAQ, per germline. DNA of the CDR3: TGTGCCAGCAGCTCCCCCGGGACTTTGGCGACAAATACGCAGTATTTT. Encoded protein: CASSSPGTLATNTQYF.

The V call is TRBV19, the J call TRBJ2-3, with 11 positions matching TRBD1. V lost 3 bases, J lost 3 bases, and 14 bases stayed unmatched. The germline CDR1 and CDR2 sequences are LNHDA and SQIVND (reference sequence). The CDR3 length is 19 residues. The CDR3, as DNA: TGTGCCAGTAGTATGTCTAGAGCCGGGACAGGGGGGAGGACAGATACGCAGTATTTT. It translates to CASSMSRAGTGGRTDTQYF. Supplemented by reference TRBV19 and TRBJ2-3, the full variable domain reads DGGITQSPKYLFRKEGQNVTLSCEQNLNHDAMYWYRQDPGQGLRLIYYSQIVNDFQKGDIAEGYSVSREKKESFPLTVTSAQKNPTAFYLCASSMSRAGTGGRTDTQYFGPGTRLTVL.

The chain uses TRBV7-2 and TRBJ2-4; D uncertain. The CDR3 length is 14 residues. Germline V CDR1 and CDR2: SGHTA, FQGNSA. Between the trimmed V and J ends, which lost 4 bases and 0 bases, there was a span of 7 bases. The CDR3 is CASSSSLAKNIQYF. The CDR3, as DNA: TGTGCCAGCAGCTCCTCACTAGCCAAAAACATTCAGTACTTC.

This sequence joins TRBV6-6 and TRBJ1-5, with D hard to call. CDR1 is MNHNY and CDR2 is SVGAGI in the germline V gene (reference sequence). Trimming cost V 0 bases and J 5 bases, with 11 bases left between them. The CDR3 covers 15 residues. CDR3 in DNA: TGTGCCAGCAGTTACTCGTCGGGTCGGCATCAGCCCCAGCATTTT. Its translation: CASSYSSGRHQPQHF.

The V call is TRBV7-7, the J call TRBJ2-2; D ambiguous. The CDR3 has 16 residues. Between the trimmed V and J ends, which lost 5 bases and 0 bases, there was a span of 13 bases. Germline lookup yields CDR1 SSHAT and CDR2 FNYEAQ (reference sequence). This CDR3 reads CASSPDTPTNTGELFF. As DNA, the CDR3 is TGTGCCAGCAGCCCAGATACACCAACGAACACCGGGGAGCTGTTTTTT.

Remarks on this clone: Different DNA sequences within this sample yield the same CDR3. V and J are TRBV5-1 and TRBJ2-7; 8 bases are shared with TRBD2. The CDR3 spans 13 residues. Trimming took 3 bases from V and 7 from J; bases not matched to a gene: 6. Germline V CDR1 and CDR2: SGHRS, YFSETQ. The CDR3 nucleotides are TGCGCCAGCAGCTCCGGGGGGGCCGGGGAGCAGTACTTC. Its protein is CASSSGGAGEQYF. Filled out from reference TRBV5-1 and TRBJ2-7, the complete variable domain reads KAGVTQTPRYLIKTRGQQVTLSCSPISGHRSVSWYQQTPGQGLQFLFEYFSETQRNKGNFPGRFSGRQFSNSRSEMNVSTLELGDSALYLCASSSGGAGEQYFGPGTRLTVT.

The chain carries TRBV15 and TRBJ2-5, with D perhaps matching TRBD1 (6 bases). The CDR3 length is 16 residues. V lost 5 bases and J 4 bases, leaving 20 bases between the germline ends. Germline V CDR1 and CDR2: LNHNV, YYDKDF (reference sequence). Here the CDR3 reads CATSPARGTPRETQYF. The CDR3 DNA sequence: TGTGCCACCAGCCCTGCGAGGGGGACCCCCAGAGAGACCCAGTACTTC.

This rearrangement joins TRBV7-2 to TRBJ2-5; 8 bases agree with TRBD2. V shed 2 bases, J shed 2 bases, and the junction held 13 bases outside the gene matches. The CDR3 length is 18 residues. In germline, CDR1 is SGHTA, CDR2 FQGNSA. The CDR3 sequence is CASSLSVRTAGEQETQYF. In nucleotides, the CDR3 is TGTGCCAGCAGCTTAAGTGTCCGTACAGCGGGGGAGCAAGAGACCCAGTACTTC.

V gene TRBV4-1 combines with J gene TRBJ2-3; 8 bases match TRBD1. Looked up from germline, CDR1 is MGHRA and CDR2 is YSYEKL. CDR3 size: 16 residues. With 1 base clipped from V and 2 bases from J, the junction kept 5 bases outside the gene matches. The CDR3: CASSQGAGGLTDTQYF. In DNA, the CDR3 is TGCGCCAGCAGCCAAGGGGCAGGGGGCCTCACAGATACGCAGTATTTT.

Only one count was recorded for this clone. The chain employs TRBV7-6 and TRBJ1-6, with 9 bases identical to TRBD1. J was trimmed by 9 bases and V by 5 bases; bases with no gene match: 11. CDR3 length: 16 amino acids. Germline values: CDR1 SGHVS, CDR2 FNYEAQ. The CDR3 nucleotides are TGTGCCAGCAGCCTAGAACCGGGGACAGGGATTTCACCCCTCCACTTT. It yields the protein CASSLEPGTGISPLHF.

The gene calls are TRBV5-4 and TRBJ2-5; no reliable D call. This CDR3 has 13 residues. Germline CDR1 SGHNT, CDR2 YYREEE (reference sequence). With 4 bases removed from V and 4 bases from J, the gap between germline ends came to 11 bases. The CDR3 DNA sequence: TGTGCCAGCAGCGCAAACGAGGCAGAGACCCAGTACTTC. Amino acids: CASSANEAETQYF.

J is TRBJ2-3 and V is TRBV5-1; 11 bases map to TRBD2. In germline, CDR1 is SGHRS, CDR2 YFSETQ. This CDR3 has 16 amino acids. With V trimmed by 4 bases and J by 1 base, 5 bases remained unmatched. CDR3 in amino acids: CASSLPTSGGTDTQYF. The CDR3 DNA is TGCGCCAGCAGCCTCCCGACTAGCGGGGGCACAGATACGCAGTATTTT. Variable domain in full (rest from reference TRBV5-1 and TRBJ2-3): KAGVTQTPRYLIKTRGQQVTLSCSPISGHRSVSWYQQTPGQGLQFLFEYFSETQRNKGNFPGRFSGRQFSNSRSEMNVSTLELGDSALYLCASSLPTSGGTDTQYFGPGTRLTVL.

This chain links TRBV5-1 with TRBJ2-3; weak D call: TRBD1 (5 bases). The V gene lost 0 bases and the J gene lost 1 base, with 9 bases spanning the gap. This CDR3 is 15 amino acids long. Germline V gives CDR1 SGHRS, CDR2 YFSETQ. The CDR3 protein is CASSLVGRGTDTQYF. The CDR3 nucleotides are TGCGCCAGCAGCTTGGTGGGCAGGGGCACAGATACGCAGTATTTT.

The V and J genes are TRBV7-6 and TRBJ2-5; D perhaps matches TRBD2 (5 bases). This CDR3 has 15 amino acids. The V gene lost 3 bases and the J gene lost 0 bases, with 11 bases spanning the gap. Germline V gene sequence: CDR1 SGHVS, CDR2 FNYEAQ. The CDR3 sequence: CASSFVRLNQETQYF. The CDR3 DNA reads as TGTGCCAGCAGCTTCGTTCGACTAAACCAAGAGACCCAGTACTTC.

This clone was seen just once. The chain couples TRBV12-5 to TRBJ1-2, with 11 bases fitting TRBD1. Trimming took 6 bases from V and 8 from J; bases not matched to a gene: 5. Germline CDR1 LGHNT, CDR2 FRNRAP. CDR3 length: 13 amino acids. The CDR3 coding sequence is TGTGCTAGTGGACTTAGGACAGGGGGCGGCTACACCTTC. This translates into CASGLRTGGGYTF.